The clone carrying this TCR beta chain has ten or more counts. Its antigen is not known. This specimen belongs to a study of HIV-infected children after antiretroviral therapy interruption. As for the study in general: Children had CD4+ above 500, viral load below 50 copies/ml, either treatment arm. Study results and limitations: Naive CD4+ sequences overlapped less between time points once interruption began.

The germline V gene encodes CDR1 SGHRS and CDR2 YFSETQ. With 2 bases removed from V and 0 bases from J, the gap between germline ends came to 6 bases. The CDR3 has 13 amino acids. Treatment in this sample: PENTA 11 planned treatment interruption arm or continuous ART arm. Participants had taken at least three-drug ART for at least 24 weeks. A 3' RACE protocol on RNA, with unique molecular identifiers, produced the TCR library. TCRdb fed the 3' RACE reads into MiXCR, producing one record per CDR3 protein. The data hold some 41,000 distinct CDR3 sequences, with approximately 6.1% observed a single time.

This specimen consisted of CD45RA+ CD4+ T cells from PBMCs, pooled from several time points, obtained from a donor given antiretroviral therapy, either interrupted or continuous. The subset here: naive CD4+ CD45RA+ CD45RO- T cells. This TCR derives from a pool of human donors with HIV. The chain carries TRBV5-1 and TRBJ2-7; unclear D gene. CDR3 region: CASSFGVSYEQYF. CDR3 DNA sequence: TGCGCCAGCAGCTTTGGGGTCTCCTACGAGCAGTACTTC.